This T cell receptor beta chain came from a study of blood T cell repertoires in COVID-19. Study details: COVID-19 samples from acute and convalescent phases originated in the United States, Italy and Spain. T cells, B-cell-depleted T cells, or PBMCs supplied cDNA or gDNA.

The CDR3 consists of 15 residues. From germline, CDR1 is SGDLS and CDR2 YYNGEE. The ends lost 4 bases at V and 10 bases at J; junction bases unmatched: 13. Per the original methods: Estimation of nucleated cell counts was performed using reference gene primer amplification. TCRdb's copy holds only in-frame clones and misses some; the assay was immunoSEQ multiplex PCR. The DNA was the basis for D and trimming; V, J and clone size are from that table. The sample shows some 360,000 clones, about 89% of them seen only once. V usage is TRBV9 and J usage is TRBJ1-4; TRBD1 agrees at 7 bases. Source material: peripheral blood. This receptor was taken from a woman aged 60 to 75 with COVID-19, enrolled during active disease. CDR3 sequence: CASSLRETGTGKLFF. In DNA form, the CDR3 reads TGTGCCAGCAGCCTCCGGGAGACAGGGACTGGAAAACTGTTTTTT.